The clone carrying this TCR beta chain appeared many times. Its cognate antigen is unknown. Clinical symptoms, serum thyroxine, TRAb, thyroid ultrasound and orbital computed tomography formed the basis of diagnosis. The PBMC fraction was derived from around 10 ml of fresh peripheral blood. Amplifying from RNA transcripts, the study obtained TCR beta CDR3 regions. Second-round multiplex PCR came after a first-round RT-PCR that employed HTBI primers. TCRdb ran MiXCR on the multiplex PCR reads and lists one entry per CDR3 protein. This sample has hundreds of thousands of distinct CDR3 sequences, with about two fifths found just once. The source of the sample is a study of Graves' ophthalmopathy and Graves' hyperthyroidism. General study points: Most thyroid-expanded clonotypes exceeding 0.001 frequency were also found in blood.

The sequencing sample was made of peripheral blood. The origin of this receptor is an adult man with Graves' ophthalmopathy.

DNA of the CDR3: TGTGCCATCAGTGGGATCTACAATCAGCCCCAGCATTTT. Translated: CAISGIYNQPQHF. V usage is TRBV10-3 and J usage is TRBJ1-5; the D is unclear. In germline, CDR1 is ENHRY, CDR2 SYGVKD. The V gene lost 4 bases and the J gene lost 3 bases, with 7 bases spanning the gap. The CDR3 is 13 residues long.